The T cell receptor (beta chain) under discussion was sequenced for a study of human T cells and chemical hapten exposure. Study-level findings and limits: Donors, who had alopecia, may show an immune response that differs from healthy people's.

The time point is: patch test 2, 6 weeks after DPC sensitization. Treatment in this sample: therapeutic diphenylcyclopropenone sensitization with weekly scalp DPC. The study enrolled 18 to 70-year-old alopecia patients suitable for DPC. With 4 bases clipped from V and 4 bases from J, the junction kept 9 bases outside the gene matches. The germline V gene encodes CDR1 SQVTM and CDR2 ANQGSEA. The length of the CDR3 is 16 residues. Each CDR3 protein is one row after TCRdb ran MiXCR on the RACE reads. The table shows about 350,000 distinct CDR3 sequences, with around 6% occurring only once. The sample holds many counts of this clonotype. Its target is unknown.

Specimen: whole blood, collected in connection with sensitization to the hapten diphenylcyclopropenone (DPC). This clonotype was obtained from a woman younger than 35 with alopecia areata. Some clones in this sample may be carry-over from other donors' samples. The rearrangement joins TRBV29-1 to TRBJ1-4; 10 bases map to TRBD1. The CDR3 here is CSVATGGLGGNEKLFF. The CDR3 DNA reads TGCAGCGTTGCGACAGGGGGCCTTGGAGGTAATGAAAAACTGTTTTTT.